The 30 T cell receptor beta chains listed next were all sequenced from one sample in a study of cytomegalovirus exposure and HLA in healthy donors. Amplification used 60 Vbeta primers and 13 Jbeta primers. The table came from immunoSEQ multiplex PCR; TCRdb's copy has only in-frame clones and leaves some out. The sample carries roughly 170,000 clones, about four fifths recorded once. Sequenced sample: PBMCs. Source of these receptors: a girl aged 10-17 years in good health and CMV-seropositive.

DNA for the CDR3: TGTGCCAGCAGCTTAGGCCGCATTTTTACACCCACCGGGGAGCTGTTTTTT. This encodes CASSLGRIFTPTGELFF. The chain carries TRBV7-9 and TRBJ2-2; the D is unclear. V lost 1 base and J 4 bases, leaving 16 bases between the germline ends. The CDR3 consists of 17 residues. Germline lookup yields CDR1 SEHNR and CDR2 FQNEAQ (reference sequence).

This clone was recorded a few times. The rearrangement joins TRBV2 to TRBJ1-1; the D is unclear. V dropped 3 bases and J dropped 4 bases, with 12 bases sitting between them. The germline gives CDR1 SNHLY, CDR2 FYNNEI. This CDR3 has 14 amino acids. CDR3 sequence reads: CASSDMGRGTEAFF. DNA for the CDR3: TGTGCCAGCAGTGATATGGGTCGGGGCACTGAAGCTTTCTTT. Drawing the rest from reference TRBV2 and TRBJ1-1, the complete variable domain is EPEVTQTPSHQVTQMGQEVILRCVPISNHLYFYWYRQILGQKVEFLVSFYNNEISEKSEIFDDQFSVERPDGSNFTLKIRSTKLEDSAMYFCASSDMGRGTEAFFGQGTRLTVV.

Worth noting for this clone: The same CDR3 can be traced to other DNA sequences in this sample. This chain connects TRBV5-6 to TRBJ1-1, with 8 bases matching TRBD1. J was trimmed by 1 base and V by 4 bases; bases with no gene match: 3. CDR3 size: 14 residues. Germline V gene sequence: CDR1 SGHDT, CDR2 YYEEEE. CDR3 loop: CASSRQGSNTEAFF. As DNA, the CDR3 is TGTGCCAGCAGCCGACAGGGGTCGAACACTGAAGCTTTCTTT.

This clone appeared once. V usage is TRBV5-4 and J usage is TRBJ2-7; possibly TRBD1 for D (6 bases). Trimming removed 4 bases from V and 2 bases from J, with 10 bases in between. The CDR3 loop spans 13 amino acids. The germline CDR1 and CDR2 sequences are SGHNT and YYREEE (reference sequence). The CDR3 nucleotides are TGTGCCAGCAGCACCGGGACACCCTACGAGCAGTACTTC. This translates into CASSTGTPYEQYF.

V is TRBV5-4 and J is TRBJ2-5; 7 bases are shared with TRBD1. The ends lost 4 bases at V and 2 bases at J; junction bases unmatched: 8. The CDR3 contains 15 residues. Germline values: CDR1 SGHNT, CDR2 YYREEE (reference sequence). The CDR3 reads CASSLLGTAQETQYF. CDR3 coding DNA: TGTGCCAGCAGCCTCCTGGGGACAGCACAAGAGACCCAGTACTTC. The full variable domain, completed using reference TRBV5-4 and TRBJ2-5, is ETGVTQSPTHLIKTRGQQVTLRCSSQSGHNTVSWYQQALGQGPQFIFQYYREEENGRGNFPPRFSGLQFPNYSSELNVNALELDDSALYLCASSLLGTAQETQYFGPGTRLLVL.

This chain connects TRBV5-6 to TRBJ1-6; 11 positions agree with TRBD1. The germline V gene has CDR1 SGHDT and CDR2 YYEEEE. The V and J ends lost 4 bases and 10 bases, in that order; junction bases with no gene match: 4. There are 14 residues in the CDR3. The CDR3 region has the DNA TGTGCCAGCAGCCCGGACAGGGGGCAGTCACCCCTCCACTTT. Its protein is CASSPDRGQSPLHF.

The V call is TRBV15, the J call TRBJ2-1, with 12 bases fitting TRBD2. Trimming at V came to 0 bases and at J to 12 bases, leaving 9 bases not matched to a gene. The CDR3 sequence is 16 residues long. Germline V lookup: CDR1 LNHNV, CDR2 YYDKDF (reference sequence). The CDR3 sequence: CATSRDKASGGAVQFF. The CDR3 nucleotides read TGTGCCACCAGCAGAGATAAGGCTAGCGGGGGGGCTGTGCAGTTCTTC.

The gene calls are TRBV2 and TRBJ2-1; the match to TRBD2 covers 11 bases. The V segment lost 6 bases and the J segment 4 bases; nucleotides outside the gene matches: 2. This CDR3 is built from 14 residues. The germline CDR1 and CDR2 sequences are SNHLY and FYNNEI. CDR3 sequence (DNA): TGTGCCAGCAGGGGGACTAGCGGATACAATGAGCAGTTCTTC. It is translated as CASRGTSGYNEQFF.

This clone was seen a few times. The chain joins TRBV9 to TRBJ2-1; perhaps TRBD2 as D (7 bases). V was trimmed by 0 bases and J by 7 bases, leaving 14 bases between them. There are 15 residues in the CDR3. CDR1 is SGDLS, CDR2 YYNGEE, per germline. The CDR3 reads CASSVDGGPGNEQFF. The CDR3, as DNA: TGTGCCAGCAGCGTAGACGGGGGGCCGGGAAATGAGCAGTTCTTC.

The chain links TRBV5-6 to TRBJ2-2; 11 bases agree with TRBD2. Trimming at V came to 3 bases and at J to 1 base, leaving 8 bases not matched to a gene. Germline-derived CDR1 and CDR2 are SGHDT and YYEEEE. The CDR3 runs to 18 residues. The CDR3 protein is CASSSFGLAGGNTGELFF. The CDR3 DNA reads TGTGCCAGCAGCTCGTTTGGGCTAGCGGGGGGGAACACCGGGGAGCTGTTTTTT. Filled out from reference TRBV5-6 and TRBJ2-2, the complete variable domain reads DAGVTQSPTHLIKTRGQQVTLRCSPKSGHDTVSWYQQALGQGPQFIFQYYEEEERQRGNFPDRFSGHQFPNYSSELNVNALLLGDSALYLCASSSFGLAGGNTGELFFGEGSRLTVL.

This clone was seen only once. This chain uses TRBV29-1 with TRBJ1-1; perhaps TRBD1 as D (5 bases). Germline CDR1 reads SQVTM; CDR2 reads ANQGSEA. V was clipped by 6 bases and J by 2 bases, with 16 bases between them. The CDR3 is 14 residues long. The CDR3 sequence is CSVDRQRGNTEAFF. Written as DNA, the CDR3 is TGCAGCGTCGATCGACAGAGAGGTAACACTGAAGCTTTCTTT.

This clone has more than one count but fewer than ten. V is TRBV7-8 and J is TRBJ2-5; TRBD2 aligns across 9 bases. J lost 3 bases, V lost 8 bases, and 10 bases had no gene match. This CDR3 is built from 15 residues. Germline loops: CDR1 SGHVS, CDR2 FQNEAQ. The CDR3 here is CASARGRGGEETQYF. Written as DNA, the CDR3 is TGTGCCAGCGCTCGGGGGCGGGGGGGGGAAGAGACCCAGTACTTC.

This clone has more than one count but fewer than ten. The rearrangement joins TRBV18 to TRBJ1-3; D unclear. CDR1 is KGHSH, CDR2 LQKENI, per germline. The CDR3 is 17 residues long. Trimming removed 3 bases from V and 0 bases from J, with 15 bases in between. CDR3 sequence: CASSPVVGESSGNTIYF. The CDR3, as DNA: TGTGCCAGCTCACCGGTCGTCGGGGAGAGCTCTGGAAACACCATATATTTT.

The J gene is TRBJ1-5, the V gene TRBV13; 8 nucleotides agree with TRBD1. J gave up 2 bases and V 5 bases, and 2 bases lay outside the gene matches. The V gene's germline CDR1 is PRHDT and CDR2 FYEKMQ (reference sequence). The CDR3 runs 14 residues. CDR3 region: CASSLTGGNQPQHF. DNA for the CDR3: TGTGCCAGCAGCCTGACAGGGGGCAATCAGCCCCAGCATTTT.

This clone appeared once. This chain links TRBV18 with TRBJ1-2, with D perhaps TRBD1 (5 bases). Trimming took off 5 bases at V and 1 base at J, with 11 bases between the two ends. In germline, CDR1 is KGHSH, CDR2 LQKENI. This CDR3 has 14 amino acids. DNA of the CDR3: TGTGCCAGCTCATCAACCGGGGGTAACTATGGCTACACCTTC. Protein sequence: CASSSTGGNYGYTF.

The chain has TRBV19 and TRBJ2-3; 10 bases map to TRBD1. J lost 2 bases, V lost 7 bases, and 6 bases had no gene match. CDR3 length: 15 amino acids. CDR1 and CDR2 from the germline V gene are LNHDA and SQIVND (reference sequence). CDR3 in DNA: TGTGCCAGTAATCCGGGACAGGGGTTCACAGATACGCAGTATTTT. It is translated as CASNPGQGFTDTQYF.

As DNA, the CDR3 is TGTGCCAGTAGTAAACACAGGGTGGAGAACACTGAAGCTTTCTTT. It encodes CASSKHRVENTEAFF. The V and J genes are TRBV19 and TRBJ1-1; TRBD1 is a possible D gene (6 bases). V dropped 4 bases and J dropped 1 base, with 13 bases sitting between them. CDR3 length equals 15 residues. The germline gives CDR1 LNHDA, CDR2 SQIVND (reference sequence).

The chain carries TRBV5-1 and TRBJ1-2, with TRBD1 matching 8 bases. V was pared by 2 bases and J by 8 bases, with 11 bases of the junction left unmatched. The CDR3 has 15 amino acids. Germline values: CDR1 SGHRS, CDR2 YFSETQ. The CDR3 DNA reads as TGCGCCAGCAGCTTAACAAGGGACAGGCTCGGCGGCTACACCTTC. Protein sequence: CASSLTRDRLGGYTF.

V gene TRBV11-3 combines with J gene TRBJ1-3; D not certain. The CDR3 sequence is 14 residues long. The germline V and J ends were trimmed by 5 bases and 0 bases, with 8 bases remaining between them. Germline V lookup: CDR1 SGHNT, CDR2 YENEEA. The CDR3, as DNA: TGTGCCAGCAGCCGCCCAGGCTCTGGAAACACCATATATTTT. Translation: CASSRPGSGNTIYF.

The V gene is TRBV9, the J gene TRBJ1-2; TRBD1 might be the D (5 bases). Germline V gene lookup returns CDR1 SGDLS and CDR2 YYNGEE. This CDR3 contains 15 residues. V was clipped by 3 bases and J by 4 bases, with 16 bases between them. The CDR3 protein is CASSAGHGGGYGYTF. CDR3 nucleotides: TGTGCCAGCAGCGCAGGTCACGGGGGGGGCTATGGCTACACCTTC.

The rearrangement links TRBV9 to TRBJ2-1; TRBD1 agrees at 8 bases. The CDR3 is made up of 15 amino acids. After removal of 4 bases from V and 9 bases from J, the junction contained 12 bases not matched to a gene. Germline V gene data show CDR1 as SGDLS and CDR2 as YYNGEE. The CDR3 reads CASSPQAGGWGEQFF. The DNA of the CDR3 is TGTGCCAGCAGCCCCCAGGCAGGGGGCTGGGGTGAGCAGTTCTTC. The whole variable domain, remainder taken from reference TRBV9 and TRBJ2-1, is DSGVTQTPKHLITATGQRVTLRCSPRSGDLSVYWYQQSLDQGLQFLIQYYNGEERAKGNILERFSAQQFPDLHSELNLSSLELGDSALYFCASSPQAGGWGEQFFGPGTRLTVL.

This clone was picked up a small number of times. J is TRBJ2-2 and V is TRBV5-6; D possibly corresponds to TRBD1 (5 bases). The germline gives CDR1 SGHDT, CDR2 YYEEEE. V was trimmed by 1 base and J by 1 base, leaving 8 bases between them. The CDR3 sequence is 15 residues long. CDR3 loop: CASSLRGWNTGELFF. CDR3 DNA: TGTGCCAGCAGCTTGAGGGGTTGGAACACCGGGGAGCTGTTTTTT.

This clone was detected a few times. The chain is built from TRBV7-2 and TRBJ2-7, with 12 bases identical to TRBD2. CDR3 length equals 16 residues. Germline assignment: CDR1 SGHTA and CDR2 FQGNSA. J gave up 7 bases and V 2 bases, and 9 bases lay outside the gene matches. CDR3 loop: CASSLRASGGAWEQYF. DNA of the CDR3: TGTGCCAGCAGCTTACGTGCTAGCGGGGGGGCGTGGGAGCAGTACTTC.

The chain is built from TRBV2 and TRBJ1-1; D gene unclear. This CDR3 spans 13 amino acids. The V end lost 8 bases, the J end lost 1 base, and 11 bases lay between the germline ends. Germline values: CDR1 SNHLY, CDR2 FYNNEI. The CDR3 DNA sequence: TGTGCCAGCGACCCACACAGGAACACTGAAGCTTTCTTT. Translating gives CASDPHRNTEAFF.

The CDR3 DNA reads TGTGCCAGCAGCCAATCCAGGGGGAACACTGAAGCTTTCTTT. This translates into CASSQSRGNTEAFF. The chain combines TRBV16 with TRBJ1-1; a possible D gene is TRBD1 (6 bases). V was trimmed by 0 bases and J by 1 base, leaving 6 bases between them. The CDR3 covers 14 residues. Germline V lookup: CDR1 KGHSY, CDR2 FQNENV. Complete variable domain (other parts from reference TRBV16 and TRBJ1-1): GEEVAQTPKHLVRGEGQKAKLYCAPIKGHSYVFWYQQVLKNEFKFLISFQNENVFDETGMPKERFSAKCLPNSPCSLEIQATKLEDSAVYFCASSQSRGNTEAFFGQGTRLTVV.

The chain joins TRBV5-8 to TRBJ1-1; 10 bases are shared with TRBD1. The CDR3 spans 14 residues. CDR1 is SGHTS and CDR2 is YDEGEE in the germline V gene. J lost 8 bases, V lost 3 bases, and 7 bases had no gene match. The DNA of the CDR3 is TGTGCCAGCAGCTCCCGGGACAGGGGTCCGGAAGCTTTCTTT. Its protein is CASSSRDRGPEAFF.

The genes are TRBV9 and TRBJ1-4; 7 bases agree with TRBD1. V was clipped by 4 bases and J by 0 bases; unmatched bases: 6. The CDR3 runs 16 residues. The germline V gene encodes CDR1 SGDLS and CDR2 YYNGEE. CDR3 residues: CASSPKGTATNEKLFF. The CDR3 DNA reads as TGTGCCAGCAGCCCAAAGGGGACAGCAACTAATGAAAAACTGTTTTTT.

The chain's CDR3 is CASSPADLVETQYF. CDR3 DNA sequence: TGTGCCAGTAGTCCTGCGGACTTAGTCGAGACCCAGTACTTC. The chain joins TRBV19 to TRBJ2-5; tentative D call: TRBD2 (5 bases). Per the germline V gene, CDR1 is LNHDA and CDR2 is SQIVND (reference sequence). The V gene lost 5 bases and the J gene lost 5 bases, with 15 bases spanning the gap. CDR3 size: 14 residues.

The rearrangement uses TRBV10-3 and TRBJ1-4; 7 nucleotides agree with TRBD1. CDR1 ENHRY and CDR2 SYGVKD come from the germline V gene. The trim removed 5 bases at V and 8 bases at J, leaving 2 bases unmatched. This CDR3 has 12 amino acids. The CDR3 sequence: CAISSGGEKLFF. The CDR3 nucleotides read TGTGCCATCAGTTCAGGGGGGGAAAAACTGTTTTTT.

CDR3 amino acids: CASSPGGGINGYTF. The CDR3 coding sequence is TGTGCCAGCAGCCCTGGGGGAGGGATCAATGGCTACACCTTC. The chain uses TRBV2 and TRBJ1-2; the D gene is possibly TRBD1 (5 bases). Deletions cut 6 bases from V and 6 bases from J, with 17 bases between. From germline, CDR1 is SNHLY and CDR2 FYNNEI. The CDR3 is 14 amino acids.